This T cell receptor (beta chain) was observed in a study of Graves' ophthalmopathy and Graves' hyperthyroidism. Findings of the study overall: Among expanded thyroid clonotypes above 0.001 frequency, most also occurred in blood.

This clonotype was seen only a few times. Its antigen remains unknown. From germline, CDR1 is DFQATT and CDR2 SNEGSKA (reference sequence). Trimming removed 3 bases from V and 0 bases from J, with 8 bases in between. CDR3 size: 13 residues. Ophthalmopathy in the donors was of moderate-to-severe activity, with CAS ≥3, NOSPECS ≥4 and duration under 3 months. Reliance was placed on clinical symptoms, serum thyroxine, TRAb, thyroid ultrasound and orbital computed tomography for diagnosis. The authors used Ficoll-Paque density gradient centrifugation to separate PBMCs. The input was 7.5 to 10 ml of fresh peripheral blood. Transcripts of RNA were the source for amplifying TCR beta CDR3 regions. Second-round multiplex PCR came after first-round RT-PCR with HTBI primers. A single record per CDR3 protein comes from TCRdb applying MiXCR to the multiplex PCR reads. Of 650,000 to 900,000 distinct CDR3 sequences listed, 40% were seen once; the top ten hold around 40%.

The sequenced material came from peripheral blood. This chain links TRBV20-1 with TRBJ1-1, with D uncertain. The sequence came from an adult man with Graves' ophthalmopathy. In DNA, the CDR3 is TGCAGTGCTAGTAACGGAGTGAACACTGAAGCTTTCTTT. As protein: CSASNGVNTEAFF.